This T cell receptor (beta chain) was documented in a study of CD8 T cells in ankylosing spondylitis. From the 5' RACE reads, TCRdb called clonotypes with MiXCR, one entry per CDR3 protein. The sample contains roughly 90,000 distinct CDR3 sequences, roughly 8.7% of which appear only once. This clonotype was seen a handful of times. The target antigen is unknown. CDR3 length: 15 residues. Germline loops: CDR1 SGHRS, CDR2 YFSETQ. The V and J ends lost 1 base and 0 bases respectively, with 10 bases between them. Study-wide points: Significant enrichment of disease-linked clones was reported in matched ankylosing spondylitis synovial fluid.

The receptor comes from a male donor with ankylosing spondylitis or in good health (not recorded which). The V gene is TRBV5-1, the J gene TRBJ1-1; D is unclear. Sequencing used blood, either unsorted or a sorted T cell fraction (not recorded which). The CDR3 region is CASSLTELLNTEAFF. The DNA of the CDR3 is TGCGCCAGCAGCTTGACAGAACTCCTGAACACTGAAGCTTTCTTT.